This is a list of T cell receptor beta chains from one sample in a study of long-term antiretroviral therapy in people with HIV. Profiling relied on immunoSEQ multiplex PCR, and the TCRdb table lists in-frame clones only, not all of them. The sample carries about 39,000 clones, 75% to 90% recorded once. The material sequenced was unsorted PBMCs, taken 3.1 years after starting antiretroviral therapy. These TCRs come from a woman aged 45-60 years with HIV. Each CDR3 is given with its conserved first and last residue. The order of the fields is D gene, clone size, J gene, V gene, CDR3 DNA, CDR3 protein. A D gene is named only where the DNA matches it firmly. Where a row states a size, it is once, few, many or the class of an expanded clone; other rows omit it.

D: NA; size: once; J: TRBJ1-2; V: TRBV7-8; DNA: TGTGCCAGCTGTGTCGGGGGGAGAGGGAACTATGGCTACACCTTC; CDR3: CASCVGGRGNYGYTF
D: TRBD1; size: NA; J: TRBJ1-2; V: TRBV29-1; DNA: TGCAGCGCCCCCGTCCGGGACAGCTATGGCTACACCTTC; CDR3: CSAPVRDSYGYTF
D: NA; size: few; J: TRBJ1-6; V: TRBV5-1; DNA: TGCGCCAGCAGCTTGGGCCAGGGAATCTATTCACCCCTCCACTTT; CDR3: CASSLGQGIYSPLHF
D: NA; size: NA; J: TRBJ1-5; V: TRBV6-1; DNA: TGTGCCAGCAGGGGGAGCAATCAGCCCCAGCATTTT; CDR3: CASRGSNQPQHF
D: TRBD1; size: NA; J: TRBJ2-7; V: TRBV5-6; DNA: TGTGCCAGCAGCCGGGGACAGGGGACCCCCTGGGAGCAGTACTTC; CDR3: CASSRGQGTPWEQYF
D: TRBD1; size: NA; J: TRBJ1-1; V: TRBV19; DNA: TGTGCCAGTAGTGCTCGGGACAGGGGGAATACTGAAGCTTTCTTT; CDR3: CASSARDRGNTEAFF
D: TRBD1; size: few; J: TRBJ1-2; V: TRBV5-1; DNA: TGCGCCAGCAGCTTGCCAGGGGGAACAAATGGCTACACCTTC; CDR3: CASSLPGGTNGYTF
D: NA; size: NA; J: TRBJ2-1; V: TRBV2; DNA: TGTGCCAGCAGCGGGGGGCCGCACAATGAGCAGTTCTTC; CDR3: CASSGGPHNEQFF
D: NA; size: NA; J: TRBJ2-3; V: TRBV14; DNA: TGTGCCAGCAGCCAAGAACTGGTGGATACGCAGTATTTT; CDR3: CASSQELVDTQYF
D: TRBD2; size: NA; J: TRBJ2-1; V: TRBV11-2; DNA: TGTGCCAGCAGCTTAGCGGCTAGCGGGGGGGCGGTCTTC; CDR3: CASSLAASGGAVF
D: NA; size: NA; J: TRBJ2-3; V: TRBV4-1; DNA: TGCGCCAGCAGCCAAGAATCCTTCACAGATACGCAGTATTTT; CDR3: CASSQESFTDTQYF
D: NA; size: NA; J: TRBJ1-1; V: TRBV30; DNA: TGTGCCTGGAGGACAGGTCTGAACACTGAAGCTTTCTTT; CDR3: CAWRTGLNTEAFF
D: TRBD2; size: NA; J: TRBJ2-5; V: TRBV5-6; DNA: TGTGCCAGCAGCTTGTTTGGGGGGGGAGGGGAGACCCAGTACTTC; CDR3: CASSLFGGGGETQYF
D: NA; size: NA; J: TRBJ2-7; V: TRBV7-9; DNA: TGTGCCAGCAGCTTAGCGGACGCCTACGAGCAGTACTTC; CDR3: CASSLADAYEQYF
D: TRBD2; size: NA; J: TRBJ2-1; V: TRBV11-3; DNA: TGTGCCAGCAGCTCCCTAGCGGGGGGGCAGGTTGAGCAGTTCTTC; CDR3: CASSSLAGGQVEQFF
D: NA; size: NA; J: TRBJ1-1; V: TRBV4-1; DNA: TGCGCCAGCAGCCAAGACCGTGTCTGGGGTGCTGAAGCTTTCTTT; CDR3: CASSQDRVWGAEAFF
D: NA; size: NA; J: TRBJ2-3; V: TRBV5-6; DNA: TGTGCCAGCAGCTTATTAGGCACAGATACGCAGTATTTT; CDR3: CASSLLGTDTQYF
D: TRBD2; size: once; J: TRBJ2-1; V: TRBV6-4; DNA: TGTGCCAGCAGTTTCTTAGCGGGTCCCTACAATGAGCAGTTCTTC; CDR3: CASSFLAGPYNEQFF
D: NA; size: once; J: TRBJ1-1; V: TRBV9; DNA: TGTGCCAGCAGCGTAGCAGGGCACACTGAAGCTTTCTTT; CDR3: CASSVAGHTEAFF
D: NA; size: NA; J: TRBJ1-1; V: TRBV2; DNA: TGTGCCAGCACTCCACTCTCAAAAAGGAACACTGAAGCTTTCTTT; CDR3: CASTPLSKRNTEAFF
D: NA; size: NA; J: TRBJ1-6; V: TRBV7-8; DNA: TGTGCCAGCAGCCCACCAGACGGCTCCTATAATTCACCCCTCCACTTT; CDR3: CASSPPDGSYNSPLHF
D: NA; size: NA; J: TRBJ2-3; V: TRBV19; DNA: TGTGCCCGCCGAGGGACGCAGTATTTT; CDR3: CARRGTQYF
D: NA; size: NA; J: TRBJ2-7; V: TRBV2; DNA: TGTGCCAGCAGTGAAAAGGGGCCTGGGGGGTTCGAGCAGTACTTC; CDR3: CASSEKGPGGFEQYF
D: NA; size: NA; J: TRBJ2-1; V: TRBV5-6; DNA: TGTGCCAGCAGCTTGGCCTGGGGGGGGCAGAATGAGCAGTTCTTC; CDR3: CASSLAWGGQNEQFF
D: NA; size: once; J: TRBJ1-5; V: TRBV6-5; DNA: TGTGCCAGCAGTTACTCGACAGACAGCAATCAGCCCCAGCATTTT; CDR3: CASSYSTDSNQPQHF
D: NA; size: NA; J: TRBJ2-3; V: TRBV7-2; DNA: TGTGCCAGCAGCTTAGTTCCGGGGTCCGCAGATACGCAGTATTTT; CDR3: CASSLVPGSADTQYF
D: NA; size: NA; J: TRBJ1-2; V: TRBV2; DNA: TGTGCCAGCGGAGGGTCCTATGACGGCTACACCTTC; CDR3: CASGGSYDGYTF
D: NA; size: NA; J: TRBJ2-1; V: TRBV2; DNA: TGTGCCAGCAGCGGGGTTGTAGTCCGATCTTACAATGAGCAGTTCTTC; CDR3: CASSGVVVRSYNEQFF
D: NA; size: NA; J: TRBJ1-2; V: TRBV7-3; DNA: TGTGCCAGCAGCTTAATGCACGCCGCTGCGTATGGCTACACCTTC; CDR3: CASSLMHAAAYGYTF
D: NA; size: NA; J: TRBJ1-4; V: TRBV14; DNA: TGTGCCAGCAGCCCTCGACAGAATGAAAAACTGTTTTTT; CDR3: CASSPRQNEKLFF
D: NA; size: NA; J: TRBJ1-1; V: TRBV4-1; DNA: TGCGCCAGCAGCCACCCCCCACGAGACACTGAAGCTTTCTTT; CDR3: CASSHPPRDTEAFF
D: NA; size: NA; J: TRBJ1-4; V: TRBV14; DNA: TGTGCCAGCAGCCCCGTCGTAGTGGCGGGGAATGAAAAACTGTTTTTT; CDR3: CASSPVVVAGNEKLFF
D: NA; size: NA; J: TRBJ2-5; V: TRBV6-1; DNA: TGTGCCAGCAGTGAATTGGCGGGGTTAGAGACCCAGTACTTC; CDR3: CASSELAGLETQYF
D: NA; size: NA; J: TRBJ1-1; V: TRBV6-5; DNA: TGTGCCAGCGAACTGAACACTGAAGCTTTCTTT; CDR3: CASELNTEAFF
D: TRBD1; size: NA; J: TRBJ1-4; V: TRBV18; DNA: TGTGCCAGCTCATTAACCGGGACAGATGAAAAACTGTTTTTT; CDR3: CASSLTGTDEKLFF
D: NA; size: NA; J: TRBJ2-1; V: TRBV7-9; DNA: TGTGCCAGCAGCTTAGCGCGTCGGATACCATCCTACAATGAGCAGTTCTTC; CDR3: CASSLARRIPSYNEQFF
D: NA; size: NA; J: TRBJ2-3; V: TRBV19; DNA: TGTGCCAGTAGTATAAAACGATTAGTGGAGGGCAGGACGCAGTATTTT; CDR3: CASSIKRLVEGRTQYF
D: TRBD1; size: NA; J: TRBJ1-4; V: TRBV2; DNA: TGTGCCAGCAGTTGGGACAGGGCGAATGAAAAACTGTTTTTT; CDR3: CASSWDRANEKLFF
D: NA; size: NA; J: TRBJ1-3; V: TRBV7-8; DNA: TGTGCCAGCAGCTTAGTAAAGGCTAGAGGAGACTCTGGAAACACCATATATTTT; CDR3: CASSLVKARGDSGNTIYF
D: NA; size: NA; J: TRBJ2-7; V: TRBV6-5; DNA: TGTGCCAGCAGTCCCTTCGCGGGGGCGGGATACGAGCAGTACTTC; CDR3: CASSPFAGAGYEQYF
D: TRBD2; size: few; J: TRBJ2-3; V: TRBV4-2; DNA: TGTGCCAGCAGCCCCGGCGCCGGGGGGGCAACAGATACGCAGTATTTT; CDR3: CASSPGAGGATDTQYF
D: NA; size: NA; J: TRBJ1-6; V: TRBV6-5; DNA: TGTGCCAGCAATCAGCGGGGCCCGAATTCACCCCTCCACTTT; CDR3: CASNQRGPNSPLHF
D: NA; size: NA; J: TRBJ1-2; V: TRBV5-5; DNA: TGTGCCAGCAGCTTAGCCGACGGGGGCTACACCTTC; CDR3: CASSLADGGYTF
D: TRBD1; size: NA; J: TRBJ2-2; V: TRBV6-1; DNA: TGTGCCAGCAGTGAAAACCGGGACAGGGTGGCCGGGGAGCTGTTTTTT; CDR3: CASSENRDRVAGELFF
D: NA; size: NA; J: TRBJ1-1; V: TRBV10-1; DNA: TGCGCCAGTTCCGACAGACCCATAAACACTGAAGCTTTCTTT; CDR3: CASSDRPINTEAFF
D: NA; size: once; J: TRBJ2-7; V: TRBV5-6; DNA: TGTGCCAGCAGCCCGGGGCTCCCGGGCATATACGAGCAGTACTTC; CDR3: CASSPGLPGIYEQYF
D: TRBD1; size: NA; J: TRBJ1-4; V: TRBV4-3; DNA: TGCGCCAGCAGCCAAGGGCAGGGGGCTGAAAAACTGTTTTTT; CDR3: CASSQGQGAEKLFF
D: TRBD1; size: NA; J: TRBJ1-2; V: TRBV7-3; DNA: TGTGCCAGCAGCCCCGGGACAGGGGGCGGAGGCTACACCTTC; CDR3: CASSPGTGGGGYTF
D: TRBD2; size: NA; J: TRBJ2-4; V: TRBV5-1; DNA: TGCGCCAGCAGCTTAGGAGCGGGGGGGCCAGGAAACATTCAGTACTTC; CDR3: CASSLGAGGPGNIQYF
D: TRBD2; size: NA; J: TRBJ2-5; V: TRBV9; DNA: TGTGCCAGCAGCCTTCGGACTAGCGGGGAAAAAGGGACCCAGTACTTC; CDR3: CASSLRTSGEKGTQYF